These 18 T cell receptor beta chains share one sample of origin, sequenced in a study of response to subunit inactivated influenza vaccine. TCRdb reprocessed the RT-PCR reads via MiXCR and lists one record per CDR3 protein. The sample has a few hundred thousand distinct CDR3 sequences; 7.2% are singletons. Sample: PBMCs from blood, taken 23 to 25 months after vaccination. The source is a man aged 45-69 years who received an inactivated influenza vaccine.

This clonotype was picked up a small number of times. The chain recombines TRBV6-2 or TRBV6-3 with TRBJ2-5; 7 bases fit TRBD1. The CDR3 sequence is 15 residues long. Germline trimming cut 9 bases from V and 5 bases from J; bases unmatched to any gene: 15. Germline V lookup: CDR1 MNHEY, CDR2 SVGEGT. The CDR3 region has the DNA TGTGCCAGTAGAAAGACGACAGGGCTCAGTGAGACCCAGTACTTC. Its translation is CASRKTTGLSETQYF.

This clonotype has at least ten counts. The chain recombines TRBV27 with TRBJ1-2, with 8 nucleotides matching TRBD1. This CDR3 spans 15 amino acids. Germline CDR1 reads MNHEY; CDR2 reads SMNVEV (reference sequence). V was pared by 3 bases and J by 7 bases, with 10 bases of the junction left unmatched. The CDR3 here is CASSLARQGTAGYTF. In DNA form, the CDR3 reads TGTGCCAGCAGTTTGGCCAGACAGGGGACGGCTGGCTACACCTTC.

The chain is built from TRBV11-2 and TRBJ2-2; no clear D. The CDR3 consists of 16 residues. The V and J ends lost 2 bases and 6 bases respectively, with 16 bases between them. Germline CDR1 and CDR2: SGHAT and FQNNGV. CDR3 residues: CASSLNWYSRSGELFF. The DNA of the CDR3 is TGTGCCAGCAGCTTAAATTGGTACAGTAGATCCGGGGAGCTGTTTTTT.

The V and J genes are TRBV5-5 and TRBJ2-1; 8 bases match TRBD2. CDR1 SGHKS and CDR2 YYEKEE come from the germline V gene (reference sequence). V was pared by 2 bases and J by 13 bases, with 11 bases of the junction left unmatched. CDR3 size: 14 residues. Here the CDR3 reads CASSFVTSGDGQFF. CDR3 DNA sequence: TGTGCCAGCAGCTTTGTAACTAGCGGTGACGGACAGTTCTTC.

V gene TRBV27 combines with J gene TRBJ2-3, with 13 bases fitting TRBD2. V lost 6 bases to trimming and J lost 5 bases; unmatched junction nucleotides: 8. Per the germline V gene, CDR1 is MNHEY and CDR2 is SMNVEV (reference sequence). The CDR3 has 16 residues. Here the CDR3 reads CASSWGRLAGGDTQYF. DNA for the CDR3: TGTGCCAGCAGCTGGGGGAGACTAGCGGGAGGAGATACGCAGTATTTT.

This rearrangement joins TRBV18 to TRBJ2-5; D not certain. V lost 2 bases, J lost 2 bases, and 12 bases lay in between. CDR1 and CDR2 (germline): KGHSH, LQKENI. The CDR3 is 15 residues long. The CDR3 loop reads CASSPKAWQQETQYF. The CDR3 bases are TGTGCCAGCTCACCAAAGGCCTGGCAACAAGAGACCCAGTACTTC.

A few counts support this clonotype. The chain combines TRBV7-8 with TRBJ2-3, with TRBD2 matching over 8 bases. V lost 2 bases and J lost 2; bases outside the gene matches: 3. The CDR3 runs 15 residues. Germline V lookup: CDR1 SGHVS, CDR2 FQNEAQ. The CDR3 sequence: CASSLKRENTDTQYF. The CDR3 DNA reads TGTGCCAGCAGCTTAAAGCGGGAGAACACAGATACGCAGTATTTT.

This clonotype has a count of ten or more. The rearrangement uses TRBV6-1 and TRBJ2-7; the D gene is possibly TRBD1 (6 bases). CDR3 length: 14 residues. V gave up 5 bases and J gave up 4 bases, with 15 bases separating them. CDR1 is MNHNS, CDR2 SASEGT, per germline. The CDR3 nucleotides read TGTGCCAGCAGTCTTCCACAGGGTGCGTACGAGCAGTACTTC. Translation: CASSLPQGAYEQYF.

CDR3 sequence (DNA): TGCAGCGTGAACAGGGGGCCTGGCACCGGGGAGCTGTTTTTT. Amino acids: CSVNRGPGTGELFF. The V call is TRBV29-1, the J call TRBJ2-2; the match to TRBD1 covers 9 bases. The CDR3 consists of 14 residues. The trim removed 6 bases at V and 4 bases at J, leaving 6 bases unmatched. From germline, CDR1 is SQVTM and CDR2 ANQGSEA.

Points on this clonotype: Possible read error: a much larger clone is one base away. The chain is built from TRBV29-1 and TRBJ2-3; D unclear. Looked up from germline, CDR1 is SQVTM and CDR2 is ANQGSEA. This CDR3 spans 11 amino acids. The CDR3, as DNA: TGCAGCGGCCTAGTGGCAGATACGCATTATTTT. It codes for CSGLVADTHYF.

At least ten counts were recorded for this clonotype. The CDR3 spells CASSWGGSSVGELFF. The CDR3 region has the DNA TGTGCCAGCAGCTGGGGCGGGAGTAGTGTCGGGGAGCTGTTTTTT. V is TRBV28 and J is TRBJ2-2, with TRBD2 matching over 7 bases. The ends lost 6 bases at V and 7 bases at J; junction bases unmatched: 11. Looked up from germline, CDR1 is MDHEN and CDR2 is SYDVKM. The CDR3 totals 15 residues.

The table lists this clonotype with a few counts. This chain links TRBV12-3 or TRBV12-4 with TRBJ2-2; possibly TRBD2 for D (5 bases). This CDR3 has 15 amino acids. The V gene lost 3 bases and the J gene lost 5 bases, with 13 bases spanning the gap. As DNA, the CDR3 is TGTGCCAGCAGTTTTCGGGCAGGAGGTACCGGGGAGCTGTTTTTT. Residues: CASSFRAGGTGELFF.

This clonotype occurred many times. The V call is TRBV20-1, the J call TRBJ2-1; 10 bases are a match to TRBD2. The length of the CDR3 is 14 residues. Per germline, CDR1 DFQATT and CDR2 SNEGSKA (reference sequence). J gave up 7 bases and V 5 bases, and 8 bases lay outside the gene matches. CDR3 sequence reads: CSAESGGALNEQFF. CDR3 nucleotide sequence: TGCAGTGCTGAAAGCGGGGGGGCTTTAAATGAGCAGTTCTTC.

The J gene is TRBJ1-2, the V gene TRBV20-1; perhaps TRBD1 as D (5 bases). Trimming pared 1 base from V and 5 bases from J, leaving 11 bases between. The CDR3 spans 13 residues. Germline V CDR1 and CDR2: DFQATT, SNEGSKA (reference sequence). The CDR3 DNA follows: TGCAGTGCTAGAGGGGCAGGGACTTATGGCTACACCTTC. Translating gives CSARGAGTYGYTF.

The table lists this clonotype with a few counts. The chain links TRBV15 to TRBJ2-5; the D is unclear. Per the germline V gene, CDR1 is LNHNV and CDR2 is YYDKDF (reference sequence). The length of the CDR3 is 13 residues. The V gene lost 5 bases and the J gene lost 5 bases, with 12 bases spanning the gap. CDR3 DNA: TGTGCCACCAGCCGGACCTTCGGGGAGACCCAGTACTTC. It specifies CATSRTFGETQYF.

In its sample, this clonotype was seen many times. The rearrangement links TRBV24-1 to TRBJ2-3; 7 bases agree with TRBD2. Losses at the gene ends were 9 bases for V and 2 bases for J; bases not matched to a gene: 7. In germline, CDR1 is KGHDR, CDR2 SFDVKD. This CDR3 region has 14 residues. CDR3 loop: CATGGGGPTDTQYF. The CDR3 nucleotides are TGTGCCACCGGGGGGGGAGGACCCACAGATACGCAGTATTTT.

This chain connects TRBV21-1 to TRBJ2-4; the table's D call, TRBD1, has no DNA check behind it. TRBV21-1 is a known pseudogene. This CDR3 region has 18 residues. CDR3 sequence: CASSKPVTGVLTADIQYF. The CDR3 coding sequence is TGTGCCAGCAGCAAACCTGTGACAGGGGTTCTCACGGCGGACATTCAGTACTTC.

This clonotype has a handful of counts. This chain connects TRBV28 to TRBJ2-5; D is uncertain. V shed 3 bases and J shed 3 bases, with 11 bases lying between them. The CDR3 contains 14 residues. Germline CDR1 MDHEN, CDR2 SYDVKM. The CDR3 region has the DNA TGTGCCAGCAGTTTTATTGGTACGGAAGAGACCCAGTACTTC. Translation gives CASSFIGTEETQYF.